This TCR beta chain was captured in a study of T cell changes during pregnancy in multiple sclerosis. TCRdb's table, derived via immunoSEQ multiplex PCR, lists solely in-frame clones and lacks some. The data contain approximately 46,000 clones, roughly nine tenths of them singletons. The CDR3 spans 13 residues. The V gene's germline CDR1 is KGHSH and CDR2 LQKENI. The V segment lost 6 bases and the J segment 2 bases; nucleotides outside the gene matches: 4. This clone appeared once. The receptor comes from a female donor with multiple sclerosis, enrolled in a pregnancy study. This sequence joins TRBV18 and TRBJ2-7; the match to TRBD1 covers 7 bases. The source material was CD4+ T cells from peripheral blood mononuclear cells, sampled after pregnancy. The CDR3 DNA sequence: TGTGCCAGCTCCCCGACAGGGACCTACGAGCAGTACTTC. Amino acid sequence: CASSPTGTYEQYF.